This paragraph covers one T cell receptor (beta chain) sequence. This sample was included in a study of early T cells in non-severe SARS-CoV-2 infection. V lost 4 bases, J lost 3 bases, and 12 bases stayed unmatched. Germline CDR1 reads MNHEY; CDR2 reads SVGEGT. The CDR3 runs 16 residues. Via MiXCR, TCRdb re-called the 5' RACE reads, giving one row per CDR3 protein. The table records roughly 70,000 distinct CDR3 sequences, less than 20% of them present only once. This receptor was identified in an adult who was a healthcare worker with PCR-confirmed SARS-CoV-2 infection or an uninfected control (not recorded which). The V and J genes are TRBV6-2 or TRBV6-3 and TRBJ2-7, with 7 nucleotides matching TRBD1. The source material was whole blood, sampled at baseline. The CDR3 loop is CASSSPASGQNYEQYF. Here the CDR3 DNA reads TGTGCCAGCAGTTCCCCTGCCTCGGGACAGAACTACGAGCAGTACTTC.